Listed here are 5 T cell receptor beta chains from one sample, sequenced in a study of T cell responses to AZD1222 COVID-19 vaccine. TCRdb keeps only in-frame clones here, not all; method: immunoSEQ multiplex PCR. The sample consists of 60,000 or so clones, 84% of them appearing once. The specimen was peripheral blood, collected on day 0 of AZD1222 vaccination. The receptors here all came from an adult in good health.

V and J are TRBV6-8 and TRBJ1-5; the match to TRBD1 covers 7 bases. Germline V gives CDR1 MNHGY, CDR2 SAAAGT. The V segment lost 0 bases and the J segment 4 bases; nucleotides outside the gene matches: 3. This CDR3 is 15 amino acids long. The CDR3 is CASSYSGDRNQPQHF. Here the CDR3 DNA reads TGTGCCAGCAGTTACTCAGGGGACAGAAATCAGCCCCAGCATTTT.

The CDR3 protein is CASLGQGLYEQYF. The CDR3 region has the DNA TGTGCCAGCTTGGGACAGGGGTTATACGAGCAGTACTTC. The chain has TRBV28 and TRBJ2-7; 10 bases agree with TRBD1. J gave up 4 bases and V 8 bases, and 5 bases lay outside the gene matches. Germline CDR1 MDHEN, CDR2 SYDVKM. This CDR3 comprises 13 residues.

This chain uses TRBV27 with TRBJ2-1; possibly TRBD2 for D (5 bases). V shed 3 bases and J shed 2 bases, with 14 bases lying between them. The CDR3 runs to 16 residues. Germline V gene lookup returns CDR1 MNHEY and CDR2 SMNVEV (reference sequence). CDR3 protein: CASSFGVRRPYNEQFF. The DNA of the CDR3 is TGTGCCAGCAGTTTTGGGGTGAGGAGGCCCTACAATGAGCAGTTCTTC.

The rearrangement links TRBV5-1 to TRBJ2-6; 10 nucleotides agree with TRBD2. The V segment lost 2 bases and the J segment 2 bases; nucleotides outside the gene matches: 4. Germline V gives CDR1 SGHRS, CDR2 YFSETQ. This CDR3 is 17 amino acids long. Here the CDR3 reads CASSLIAGGTGANVLTF. The CDR3 DNA is TGCGCCAGCAGCTTAATAGCGGGAGGAACTGGGGCCAACGTCCTGACTTTC.

The V call is TRBV6-6, the J call TRBJ2-7; D gene unclear. The CDR3 contains 15 residues. Trimming left V 4 bases short and J 0 bases short, with 13 bases between. Germline-derived CDR1 and CDR2 are MNHNY and SVGAGI (reference sequence). The CDR3 loop is CASSSIGTSSYEQYF. DNA of the CDR3: TGTGCCAGCAGTTCGATAGGAACCTCCTCCTACGAGCAGTACTTC.